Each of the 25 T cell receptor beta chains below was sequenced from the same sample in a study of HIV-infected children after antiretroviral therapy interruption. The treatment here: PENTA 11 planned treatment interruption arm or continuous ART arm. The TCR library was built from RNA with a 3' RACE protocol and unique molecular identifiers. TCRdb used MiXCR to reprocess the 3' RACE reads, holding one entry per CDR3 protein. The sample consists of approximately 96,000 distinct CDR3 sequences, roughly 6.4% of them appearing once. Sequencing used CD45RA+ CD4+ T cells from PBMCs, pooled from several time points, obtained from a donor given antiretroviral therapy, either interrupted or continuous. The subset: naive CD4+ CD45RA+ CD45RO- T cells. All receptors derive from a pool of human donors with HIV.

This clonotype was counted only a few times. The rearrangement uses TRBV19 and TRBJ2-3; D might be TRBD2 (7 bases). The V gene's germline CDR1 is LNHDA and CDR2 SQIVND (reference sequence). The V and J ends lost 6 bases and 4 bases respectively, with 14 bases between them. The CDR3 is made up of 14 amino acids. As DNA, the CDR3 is TGTGCCAGTAGCTCTAGGGGGGGAGCAGATACGCAGTATTTT. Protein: CASSSRGGADTQYF.

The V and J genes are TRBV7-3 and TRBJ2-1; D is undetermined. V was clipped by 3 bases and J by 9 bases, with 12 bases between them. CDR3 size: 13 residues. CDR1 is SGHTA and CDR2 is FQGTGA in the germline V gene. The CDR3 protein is CASSFPASFEQFF. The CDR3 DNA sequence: TGTGCCAGCAGCTTCCCTGCAAGCTTTGAGCAGTTCTTC.

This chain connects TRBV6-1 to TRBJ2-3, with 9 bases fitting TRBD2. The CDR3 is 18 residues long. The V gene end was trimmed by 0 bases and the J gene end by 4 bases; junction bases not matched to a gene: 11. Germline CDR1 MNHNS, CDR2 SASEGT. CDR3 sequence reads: CASSEAPFNSGGADTQYF. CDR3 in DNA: TGTGCCAGCAGTGAAGCCCCGTTCAATAGCGGGGGCGCAGATACGCAGTATTTT.

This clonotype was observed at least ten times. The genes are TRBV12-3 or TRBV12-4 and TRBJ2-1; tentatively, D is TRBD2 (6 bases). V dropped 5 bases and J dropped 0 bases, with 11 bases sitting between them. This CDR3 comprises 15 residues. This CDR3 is CASSDAGRSYNEQFF. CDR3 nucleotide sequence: TGTGCCAGCAGTGACGCGGGACGCTCCTACAATGAGCAGTTCTTC.

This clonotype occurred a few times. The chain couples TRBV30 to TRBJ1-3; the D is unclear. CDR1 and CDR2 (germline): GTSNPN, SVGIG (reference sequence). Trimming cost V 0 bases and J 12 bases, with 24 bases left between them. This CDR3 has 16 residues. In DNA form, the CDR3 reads TGTGCCTGGAGTGTACAGTCTTGGTACGACATTCAGAACATATATTTT. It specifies CAWSVQSWYDIQNIYF. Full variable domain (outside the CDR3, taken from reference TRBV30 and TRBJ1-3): SQTIHQWPATLVQPVGSPLSLECTVEGTSNPNLYWYRQAAGRGLQLLFYSVGIGQISSEVPQNLSASRPQDRQFILSSKKLLLSDSGFYLCAWSVQSWYDIQNIYFGEGSWLTVV.

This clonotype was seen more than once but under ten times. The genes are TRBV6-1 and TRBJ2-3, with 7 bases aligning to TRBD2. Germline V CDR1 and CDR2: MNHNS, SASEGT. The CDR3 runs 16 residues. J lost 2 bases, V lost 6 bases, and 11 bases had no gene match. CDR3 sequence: CASSRGRPGHTDTQYF. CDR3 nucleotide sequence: TGTGCCAGCAGCCGCGGGAGACCCGGACACACAGATACGCAGTATTTT.

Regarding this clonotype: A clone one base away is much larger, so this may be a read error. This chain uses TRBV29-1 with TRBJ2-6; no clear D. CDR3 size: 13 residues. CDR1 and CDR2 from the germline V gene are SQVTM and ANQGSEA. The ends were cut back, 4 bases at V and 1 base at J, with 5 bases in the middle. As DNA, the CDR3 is TGCAGCGTTGTGTTATCTGGGGCCAACGTCCTGACTTTC. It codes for CSVVLSGANVLTF.

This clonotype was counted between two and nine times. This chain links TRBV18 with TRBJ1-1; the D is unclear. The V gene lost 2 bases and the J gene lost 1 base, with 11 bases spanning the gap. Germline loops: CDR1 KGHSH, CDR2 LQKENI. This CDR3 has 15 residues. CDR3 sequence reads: CASSPSLAGNTEAFF. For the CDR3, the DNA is TGTGCCAGCTCACCATCCCTGGCCGGGAACACTGAAGCTTTCTTT.

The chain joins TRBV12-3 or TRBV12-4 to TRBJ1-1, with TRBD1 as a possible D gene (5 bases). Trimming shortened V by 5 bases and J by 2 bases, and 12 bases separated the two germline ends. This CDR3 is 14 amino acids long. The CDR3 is CASSPAGGNTEAFF. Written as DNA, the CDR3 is TGTGCCAGCAGTCCCGCTGGGGGAAACACTGAAGCTTTCTTT.

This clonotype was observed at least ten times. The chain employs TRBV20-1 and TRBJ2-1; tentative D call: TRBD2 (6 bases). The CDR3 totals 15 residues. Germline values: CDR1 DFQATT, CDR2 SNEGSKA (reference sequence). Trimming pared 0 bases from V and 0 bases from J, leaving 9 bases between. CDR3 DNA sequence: TGCAGTGCTAGAGACCTAGCGACCTCCTACAATGAGCAGTTCTTC. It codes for CSARDLATSYNEQFF.

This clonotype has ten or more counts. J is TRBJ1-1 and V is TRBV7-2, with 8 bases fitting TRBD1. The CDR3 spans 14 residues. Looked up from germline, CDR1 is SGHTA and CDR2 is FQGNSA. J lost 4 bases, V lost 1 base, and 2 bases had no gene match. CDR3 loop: CASSLGRGLTEAFF. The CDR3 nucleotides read TGTGCCAGCAGCTTAGGCAGGGGGCTCACTGAAGCTTTCTTT.

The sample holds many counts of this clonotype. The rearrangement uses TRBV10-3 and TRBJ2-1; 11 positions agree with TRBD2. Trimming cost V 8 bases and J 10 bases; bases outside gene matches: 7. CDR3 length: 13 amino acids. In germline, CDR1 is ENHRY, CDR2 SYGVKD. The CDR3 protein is CAIRTSGSDEQFF. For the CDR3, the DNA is TGTGCCATCCGTACTAGCGGGAGTGACGAGCAGTTCTTC.

DNA for the CDR3: TGTGCTAGTGGTTTGGGGTGGCAGGGGATCGGACAGCCCCAGCATTTT. As protein: CASGLGWQGIGQPQHF. The chain employs TRBV12-5 and TRBJ1-5; the D gene is possibly TRBD1 (6 bases). Germline V gene data show CDR1 as LGHNT and CDR2 as FRNRAP. The CDR3 is 16 residues long. Trimming cost V 1 base and J 7 bases, with 17 bases left between them.

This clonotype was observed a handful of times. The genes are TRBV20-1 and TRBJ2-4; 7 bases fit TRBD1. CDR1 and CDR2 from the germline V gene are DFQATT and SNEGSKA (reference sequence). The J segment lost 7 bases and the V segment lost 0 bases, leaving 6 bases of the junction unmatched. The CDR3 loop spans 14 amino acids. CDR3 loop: CSARDRTGKNIQYF. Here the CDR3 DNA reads TGCAGTGCTAGAGATCGGACAGGAAAGAACATTCAGTACTTC.

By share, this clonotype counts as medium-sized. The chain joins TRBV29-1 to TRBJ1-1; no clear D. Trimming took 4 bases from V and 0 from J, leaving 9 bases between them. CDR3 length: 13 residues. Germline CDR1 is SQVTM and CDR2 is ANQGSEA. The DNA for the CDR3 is TGCAGCGTTGGTGGAAGCTTGAACACTGAAGCTTTCTTT. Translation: CSVGGSLNTEAFF.

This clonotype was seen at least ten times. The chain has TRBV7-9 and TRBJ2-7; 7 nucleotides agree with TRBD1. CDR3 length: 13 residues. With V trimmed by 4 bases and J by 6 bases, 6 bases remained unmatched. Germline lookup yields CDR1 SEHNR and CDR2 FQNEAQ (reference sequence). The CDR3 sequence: CASSSTTGTEQYF. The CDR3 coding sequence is TGTGCCAGCAGCTCGACGACAGGGACCGAGCAGTACTTC.

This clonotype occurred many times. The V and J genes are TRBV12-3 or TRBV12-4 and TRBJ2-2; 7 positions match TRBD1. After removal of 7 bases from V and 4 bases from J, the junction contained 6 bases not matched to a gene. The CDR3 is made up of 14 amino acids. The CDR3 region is CASTATGPTGELFF. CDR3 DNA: TGTGCCAGCACAGCGACAGGGCCCACCGGGGAGCTGTTTTTT.

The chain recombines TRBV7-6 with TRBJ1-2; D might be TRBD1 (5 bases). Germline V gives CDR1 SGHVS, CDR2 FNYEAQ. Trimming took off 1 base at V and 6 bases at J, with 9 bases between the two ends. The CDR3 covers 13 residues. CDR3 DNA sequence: TGTGCCAGCAGCTTAGTGCAGGGCAATGGCTACACCTTC. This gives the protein CASSLVQGNGYTF.

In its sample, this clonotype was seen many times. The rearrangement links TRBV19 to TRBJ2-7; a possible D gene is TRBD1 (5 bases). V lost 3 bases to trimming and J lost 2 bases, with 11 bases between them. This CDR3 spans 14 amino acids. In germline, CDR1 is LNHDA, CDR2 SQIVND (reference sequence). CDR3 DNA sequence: TGTGCCAGTAGTATCCTTTTAGGGGCCTACGAGCAGTACTTC. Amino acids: CASSILLGAYEQYF.

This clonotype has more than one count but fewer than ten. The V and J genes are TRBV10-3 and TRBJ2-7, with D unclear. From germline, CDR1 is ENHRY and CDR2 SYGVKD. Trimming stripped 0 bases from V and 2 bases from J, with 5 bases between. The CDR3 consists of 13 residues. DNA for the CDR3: TGTGCCATCAGTGAGTCGGCCGCCTACGAGCAGTACTTC. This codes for CAISESAAYEQYF.

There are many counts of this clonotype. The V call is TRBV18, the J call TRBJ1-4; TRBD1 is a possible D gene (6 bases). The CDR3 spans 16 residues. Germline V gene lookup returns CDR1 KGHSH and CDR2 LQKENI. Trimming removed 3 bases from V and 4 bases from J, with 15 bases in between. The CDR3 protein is CASSPLSGQLNEKLFF. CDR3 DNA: TGTGCCAGCTCACCTCTCAGCGGACAGCTTAATGAAAAACTGTTTTTT.

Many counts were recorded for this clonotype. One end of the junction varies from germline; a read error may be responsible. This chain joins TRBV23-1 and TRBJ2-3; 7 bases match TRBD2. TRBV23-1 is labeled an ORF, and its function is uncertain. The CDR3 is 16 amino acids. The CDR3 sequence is CASSLTGGECQNTLYF. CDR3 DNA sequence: TGTGCCAGCAGTCTGACTGGGGGGGAATGTCAAAACACCTTGTACTTT.

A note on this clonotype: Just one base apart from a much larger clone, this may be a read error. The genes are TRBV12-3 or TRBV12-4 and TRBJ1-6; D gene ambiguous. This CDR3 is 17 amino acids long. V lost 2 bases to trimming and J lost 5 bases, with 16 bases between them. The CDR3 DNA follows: TGTGCCAGCAGTTTACAGGCCGCGGGAGGACATAATTCACCCCTCCACTTT. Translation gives CASSLQAAGGHNSPLHF.

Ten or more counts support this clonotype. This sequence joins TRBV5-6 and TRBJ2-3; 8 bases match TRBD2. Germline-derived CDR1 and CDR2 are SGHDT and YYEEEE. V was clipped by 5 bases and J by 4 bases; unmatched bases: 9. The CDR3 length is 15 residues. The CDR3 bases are TGTGCCAGCAGACGACCGGGACTAGGGTCAGATACGCAGTATTTT. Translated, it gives CASRRPGLGSDTQYF.

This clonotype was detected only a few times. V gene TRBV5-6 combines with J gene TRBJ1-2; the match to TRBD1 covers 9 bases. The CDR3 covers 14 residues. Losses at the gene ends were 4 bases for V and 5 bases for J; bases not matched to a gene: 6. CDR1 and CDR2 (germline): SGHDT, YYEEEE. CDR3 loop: CASSGTGTGYGYTF. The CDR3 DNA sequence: TGTGCCAGCAGCGGAACCGGGACAGGGTATGGCTACACCTTC.